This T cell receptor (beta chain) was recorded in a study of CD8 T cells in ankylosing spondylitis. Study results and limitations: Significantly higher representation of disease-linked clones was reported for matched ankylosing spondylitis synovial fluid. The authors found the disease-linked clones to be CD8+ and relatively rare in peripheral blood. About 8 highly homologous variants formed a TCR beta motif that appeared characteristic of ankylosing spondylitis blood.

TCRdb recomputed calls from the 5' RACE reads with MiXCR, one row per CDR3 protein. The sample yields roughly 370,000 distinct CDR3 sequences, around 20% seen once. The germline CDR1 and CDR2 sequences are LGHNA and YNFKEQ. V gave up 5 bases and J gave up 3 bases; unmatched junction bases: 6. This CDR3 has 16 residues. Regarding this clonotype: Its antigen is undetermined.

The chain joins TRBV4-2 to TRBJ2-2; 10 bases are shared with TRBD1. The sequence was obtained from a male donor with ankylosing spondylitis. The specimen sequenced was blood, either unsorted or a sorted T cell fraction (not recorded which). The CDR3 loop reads CASSSRDRGDTGELFF. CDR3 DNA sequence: TGTGCCAGCAGCTCCCGGGACAGGGGAGACACCGGGGAGCTGTTTTTT.